The following is a T cell receptor (beta chain) sequence with its context. This record belongs to a study of blood T cell repertoires in COVID-19. The germline V gene encodes CDR1 SGHDT and CDR2 YYEEEE. The CDR3 totals 12 residues. J lost 7 bases, V lost 3 bases, and 0 bases had no gene match. Libraries were prepared by immunoSEQ multiplex PCR; TCRdb keeps only in-frame clonotypes and omits some of them. The sample carries 390,000 or so clones, 86% recorded once. The sequence was obtained from a woman in her thirties with active or convalescent COVID-19. The genes are TRBV5-6 and TRBJ1-1, with 10 bases that match TRBD1. The material sequenced was peripheral blood. As DNA, the CDR3 is TGTGCCAGCAGCTGGACAGGGGGTGAAGCTTTCTTT. Its protein is CASSWTGGEAFF.